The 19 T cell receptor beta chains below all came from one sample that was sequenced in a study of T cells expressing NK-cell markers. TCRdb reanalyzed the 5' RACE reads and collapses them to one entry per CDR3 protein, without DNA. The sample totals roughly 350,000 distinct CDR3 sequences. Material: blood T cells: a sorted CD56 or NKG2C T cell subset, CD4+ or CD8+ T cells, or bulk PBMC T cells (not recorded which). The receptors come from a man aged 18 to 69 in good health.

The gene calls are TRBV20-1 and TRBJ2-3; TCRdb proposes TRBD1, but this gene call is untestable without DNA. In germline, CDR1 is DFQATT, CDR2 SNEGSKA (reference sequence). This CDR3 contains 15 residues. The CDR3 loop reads CSARGGTGFADTQYF.

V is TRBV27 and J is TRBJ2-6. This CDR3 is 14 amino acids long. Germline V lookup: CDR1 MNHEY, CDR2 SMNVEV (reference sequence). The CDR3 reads CASSSLSGANVLTF.

CDR3 in amino acids: CASSVSGGPYNEQFF. The chain links TRBV5-1 to TRBJ2-1; with no DNA, the TCRdb D assignment of TRBD2 cannot be verified. Germline V CDR1 and CDR2: SGHRS, YFSETQ. This CDR3 spans 15 amino acids.

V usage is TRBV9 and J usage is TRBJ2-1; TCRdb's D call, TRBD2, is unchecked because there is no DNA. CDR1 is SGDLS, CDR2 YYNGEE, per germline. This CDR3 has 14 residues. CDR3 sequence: CASSETVAGGQEFF. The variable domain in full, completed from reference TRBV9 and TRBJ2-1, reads DSGVTQTPKHLITATGQRVTLRCSPRSGDLSVYWYQQSLDQGLQFLIQYYNGEERAKGNILERFSAQQFPDLHSELNLSSLELGDSALYFCASSETVAGGQEFFGPGTRLTVL.

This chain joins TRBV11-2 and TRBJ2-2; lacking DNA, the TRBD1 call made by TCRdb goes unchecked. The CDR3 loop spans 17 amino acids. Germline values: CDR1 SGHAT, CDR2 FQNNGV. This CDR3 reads CASSLERAGLNTGELFF.

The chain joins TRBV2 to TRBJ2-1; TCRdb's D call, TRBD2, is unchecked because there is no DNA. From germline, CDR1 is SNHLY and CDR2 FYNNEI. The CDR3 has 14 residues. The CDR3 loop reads CASSETSVSNEQFF.

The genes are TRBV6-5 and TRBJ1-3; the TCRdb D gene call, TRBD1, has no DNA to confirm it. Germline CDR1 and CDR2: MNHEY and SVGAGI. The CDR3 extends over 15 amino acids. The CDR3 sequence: CASSYSAGGGNTIYF.

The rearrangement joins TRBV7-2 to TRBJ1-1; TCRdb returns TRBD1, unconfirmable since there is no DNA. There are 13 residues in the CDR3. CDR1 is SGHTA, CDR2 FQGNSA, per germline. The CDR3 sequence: CASSLRSGAEAFF.

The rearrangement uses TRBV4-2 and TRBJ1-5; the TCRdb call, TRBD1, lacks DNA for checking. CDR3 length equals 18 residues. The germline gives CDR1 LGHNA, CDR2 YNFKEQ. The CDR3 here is CASSRLFGTGYSNQPQHF.

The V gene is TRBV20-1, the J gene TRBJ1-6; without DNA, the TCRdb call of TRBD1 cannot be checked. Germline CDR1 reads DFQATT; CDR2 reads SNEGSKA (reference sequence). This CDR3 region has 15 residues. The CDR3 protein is CSAREETGDNSPLHF.

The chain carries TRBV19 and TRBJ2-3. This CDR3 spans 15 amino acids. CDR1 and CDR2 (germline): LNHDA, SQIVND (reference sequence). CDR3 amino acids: CASSISPSSTDTQYF. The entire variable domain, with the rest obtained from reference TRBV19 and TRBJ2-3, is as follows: DGGITQSPKYLFRKEGQNVTLSCEQNLNHDAMYWYRQDPGQGLRLIYYSQIVNDFQKGDIAEGYSVSREKKESFPLTVTSAQKNPTAFYLCASSISPSSTDTQYFGPGTRLTVL.

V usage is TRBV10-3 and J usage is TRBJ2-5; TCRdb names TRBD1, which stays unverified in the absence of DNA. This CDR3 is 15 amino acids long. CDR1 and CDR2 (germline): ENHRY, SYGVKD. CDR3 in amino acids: CAISVGTGVAETQYF.

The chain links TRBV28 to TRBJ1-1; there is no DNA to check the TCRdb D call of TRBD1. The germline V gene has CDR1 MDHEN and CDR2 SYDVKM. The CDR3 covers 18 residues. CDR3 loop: CASTTGDIYIVSNTEAFF.

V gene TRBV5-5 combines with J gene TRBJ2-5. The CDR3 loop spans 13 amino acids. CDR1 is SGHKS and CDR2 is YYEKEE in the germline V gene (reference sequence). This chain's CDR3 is CASSIGGPETQYF.

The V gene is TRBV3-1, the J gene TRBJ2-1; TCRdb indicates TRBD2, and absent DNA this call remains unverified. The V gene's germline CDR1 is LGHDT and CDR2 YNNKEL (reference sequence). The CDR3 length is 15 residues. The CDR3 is CASSDSGGNYNEQFF.

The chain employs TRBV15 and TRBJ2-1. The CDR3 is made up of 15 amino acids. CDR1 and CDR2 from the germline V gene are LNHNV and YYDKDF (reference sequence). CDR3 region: CATSRDLVGHNEQFF.

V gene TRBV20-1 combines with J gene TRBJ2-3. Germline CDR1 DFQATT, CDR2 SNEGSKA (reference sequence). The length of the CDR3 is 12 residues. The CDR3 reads CSADRSTDTQYF.

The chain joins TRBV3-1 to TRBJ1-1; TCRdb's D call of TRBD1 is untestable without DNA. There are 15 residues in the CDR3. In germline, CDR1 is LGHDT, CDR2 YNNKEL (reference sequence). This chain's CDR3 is CASSQGPTKNTEAFF.

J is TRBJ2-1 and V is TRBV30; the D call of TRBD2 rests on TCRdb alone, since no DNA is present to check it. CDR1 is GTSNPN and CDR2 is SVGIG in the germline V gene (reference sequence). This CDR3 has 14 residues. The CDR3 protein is CAWSKGLDSNEQFF. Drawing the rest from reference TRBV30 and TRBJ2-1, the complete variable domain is SQTIHQWPATLVQPVGSPLSLECTVEGTSNPNLYWYRQAAGRGLQLLFYSVGIGQISSEVPQNLSASRPQDRQFILSSKKLLLSDSGFYLCAWSKGLDSNEQFFGPGTRLTVL.